The rows below give T cell receptor beta chains drawn from one sample of a study of blood T cell repertoires in COVID-19. Assay: immunoSEQ multiplex PCR; the TCRdb copy retains only in-frame clones and omits some. The sample holds approximately 110,000 clones, about three quarters seen once. Sample: peripheral blood. These receptors were obtained from a human donor with acute or convalescent COVID-19. The donor label of this sample is uncertain. Each CDR3 is given without its conserved first and last residue.

TRBV7-3	TRBJ2-3	ASSLTAGGTDTQY
TRBV4-1	TRBJ2-5	ASSQNPGLQETQY
TRBV2	TRBJ1-4	ASTINTGATNEKLF
TRBV14	TRBJ2-6	ASSRFGFAPPTGANVLT
TRBV2	TRBJ1-1	ASSAHSYLQGTEAF
TRBV27	TRBJ2-5	ASRGEGLQVGTQY
TRBV5-8	TRBJ2-7	ASSRTVRSSYEQY
TRBV5-1	TRBJ2-1	ASSPGLAGGNEQF
TRBV7-9	TRBJ1-4	ASSAQARHAGEKLF
TRBV19	TRBJ1-5	ATKEGSSNQPQH
TRBV9	TRBJ2-3	ASSVAHLSTDTQY
TRBV6-5	TRBJ1-5	ASSLGGSGNQPQH
TRBV18	TRBJ1-1	ASSPPEGTGGLMNTEAF
TRBV10-3	TRBJ2-1	AISEVQGGWREQF
TRBV12-3/TRBV12-4	TRBJ1-3	ASSPGNTIY
TRBV5-1	TRBJ2-1	ASRLDRLDNEQF
TRBV5-1	TRBJ2-2	ASGGTGRAGELF
TRBV19	TRBJ2-3	ASSVPGQITDTQY
TRBV14	TRBJ2-6	ASSQDEDRGFVFGANVLT
TRBV24-1	TRBJ1-2	ATSDATGFWGYT
TRBV30	TRBJ1-1	AWSPRLRGRTEAF
TRBV30	TRBJ1-1	AWRFTGGFYSTEAF
TRBV30	TRBJ1-5	AWSRSLSNQPQH
TRBV5-1	TRBJ2-1	ASSLFAGSSYNEQF
TRBV7-2	TRBJ2-3	ASSLYSDTQY
TRBV28	TRBJ1-2	ASSPQRAGGWNGYT
TRBV18	TRBJ2-5	ASSSGQGAKETQY
TRBV18	TRBJ2-3	ASSPLLAGGPDTQY
TRBV5-1	TRBJ2-6	ASSLGSGGKSGANVLT
TRBV4-1	TRBJ1-1	ASSQPDMYGTEAF
TRBV7-8	TRBJ2-2	ASSPGLAGGPNTGELF
TRBV4-1	TRBJ1-3	ASSHLGLSGNTIY
TRBV6-1	TRBJ1-6	ASSEGHRDHSPLH
TRBV7-5	TRBJ2-5	ARTWPGGAYQETQY
TRBV5-1	TRBJ2-7	ASSRTGGLYEQY
TRBV6-6	TRBJ2-5	ASSYDSRGPETQY
TRBV30	TRBJ1-5	AWSRQDNQPQH
TRBV11-2	TRBJ1-5	ASSQIGGPRQPQH
TRBV30	TRBJ2-7	AWSPGQGAYEQY
TRBV19	TRBJ1-6	ASSRADNSPLH
TRBV7-2	TRBJ2-5	ASSLVAAFQETQY
TRBV5-1	TRBJ1-4	ASKSQGFDEKLF
TRBV7-6	TRBJ1-2	ASQQNYGYT
TRBV2	TRBJ1-1	ASSEQGYGTEAF
TRBV5-6	TRBJ2-5	ASSLARGQETQY
TRBV9	TRBJ1-1	ASSPVSDTEAF
TRBV6-5	TRBJ2-1	ASSYSRDRVYNEQF
TRBV9	TRBJ2-1	ASSPTTSGAEQF
TRBV5-1	TRBJ2-2	ASSLVPGTGELF
TRBV13	TRBJ1-1	ASSRDRGGNTEAF
TRBV12-3/TRBV12-4	TRBJ2-7	ASRRGTIYEQY
TRBV7-2	TRBJ1-5	ASSLAPTGDVNQPQH
TRBV9	TRBJ2-2	ASSVGDRGRFLGELF
TRBV2	TRBJ1-5	ASSVWGGQMQPQH
TRBV6-5	TRBJ1-2	ASRGGRFYGYT
TRBV5-6	TRBJ1-4	ASSSYRVGEKLF
TRBV5-1	TRBJ2-5	ASSKGTGAEETQY